These 5 T cell receptor beta chains originate from one sample sequenced in a study of human T cells and chemical hapten exposure. One entry per CDR3 protein results from TCRdb running MiXCR on the RACE reads. The data contain roughly 50,000 distinct CDR3 sequences, 9.5% to 11% of them seen just once; the ten biggest clones take up less than 2%. The time point denotes: patch test 1, 2 weeks after DPC sensitization. Treatment of the sample: therapeutic diphenylcyclopropenone sensitization with weekly scalp DPC. The authors extracted total RNA from unfractionated whole blood. The sample here was whole blood, taken in connection with sensitization to the hapten diphenylcyclopropenone (DPC). The receptor source for this set is a middle-aged woman with alopecia areata. Some clones in this sample may be carry-over from other donors' samples.

This sequence joins TRBV28 and TRBJ2-7; D remains ambiguous. Germline-derived CDR1 and CDR2 are MDHEN and SYDVKM. V was trimmed by 1 base and J by 1 base, leaving 5 bases between them. The CDR3 extends over 13 amino acids. CDR3 amino acids: CASSLSLSYEQYF. CDR3 bases: TGTGCCAGCAGTTTATCCCTTTCCTACGAGCAGTACTTC.

This clonotype has ten or more counts. The chain is built from TRBV6-1 and TRBJ1-1; D remains ambiguous. The germline V gene encodes CDR1 MNHNS and CDR2 SASEGT. The CDR3 consists of 12 residues. V was cut by 6 bases and J by 5 bases, with 10 bases left in between. The CDR3 protein is CASRESRTEAFF. In DNA, the CDR3 is TGTGCCAGCAGGGAGTCTAGGACTGAAGCTTTCTTT.

This clonotype was recorded a few times. The CDR3 here is CASSLLQGSYEQYF. CDR3 nucleotide sequence: TGTGCCAGCAGCTTACTACAGGGCTCCTACGAGCAGTACTTC. The chain recombines TRBV7-9 with TRBJ2-7; maybe TRBD1 (6 bases). The CDR3 is 14 amino acids. V lost 2 bases and J 0 bases, leaving 8 bases between the germline ends. In germline, CDR1 is SEHNR, CDR2 FQNEAQ (reference sequence).

There are many counts of this clonotype. V gene TRBV7-2 combines with J gene TRBJ2-7, with D perhaps TRBD1 (7 bases). Between the trimmed V and J ends, which lost 1 base and 3 bases, there was a span of 16 bases. CDR3 length: 16 amino acids. Per germline, CDR1 SGHTA and CDR2 FQGNSA. For the CDR3, the DNA is TGTGCCAGCAGCTTAGTTGCCCAGGGGGGAAACTACGAGCAGTACTTC. Encoded protein: CASSLVAQGGNYEQYF.

The chain joins TRBV12-3 or TRBV12-4 to TRBJ2-1; 7 nucleotides match TRBD2. J lost 6 bases, V lost 2 bases, and 7 bases had no gene match. The CDR3 sequence is 15 residues long. CDR3 nucleotide sequence: TGTGCCAGCAGTTTAAAGATAGGGAGGGGCAATGAGCAGTTCTTC. It specifies CASSLKIGRGNEQFF.